Listed below are T cell receptor beta chains from one sample, sequenced in a study of T-cell reconstitution after alpha-beta-depleted transplantation in children. In TCRdb, the PCR reads were re-called with MiXCR into one record per CDR3 protein. The sample lists roughly 420,000 distinct CDR3 sequences; 15% to 20% were seen once. The sequencing used PBMCs, mostly from graft donor cells, collected 360 days after TCRalphabeta/CD19-depleted stem cell transplant. The source of these receptors is a boy less than two years old who had a stem cell transplant for Wiskott-Aldrich syndrome, so the T cells may come from the graft donor. Both conserved end residues are part of each CDR3. D genes are given only for firm matches. A row's size may be missing; if present it is once, few, many or a size class.

D	size	V	J	CDR3	DNA
TRBD2	few	TRBV15	TRBJ2-7	CATSSRLAGEQYF	TGTGCCACCAGCTCTCGACTAGCGGGCGAGCAGTACTTC
.	few	TRBV21-1	TRBJ2-3	CATERRDRVDTDTQYF	TGTGCCACCGAAAGGCGGGACAGGGTAGACACAGATACGCAGTATTTT
TRBD2	.	TRBV15	TRBJ2-1	CATSRGIGGGLYNEQFF	TGTGCCACCAGCAGAGGAATCGGGGGGGGCCTATACAATGAGCAGTTCTTC
TRBD2	few	TRBV25-1	TRBJ2-7	CASGRSGRTYEQYF	TGTGCCAGCGGCAGGTCCGGGAGGACCTACGAGCAGTACTTC
.	.	TRBV19	TRBJ2-4	CASSIYPARGLDKNIQYF	TGTGCCAGTAGTATTTACCCGGCCAGGGGCCTCGACAAAAACATTCAGTACTTC
TRBD1	.	TRBV7-9	TRBJ2-7	CASSSVGQGAKAYEQYF	TGTGCCAGCAGCTCGGTTGGACAGGGGGCTAAAGCCTACGAGCAGTACTTC
.	.	TRBV28	TRBJ2-2	CASSLGLMNTGELFF	TGTGCCAGCAGTTTGGGACTGATGAACACCGGGGAGCTGTTTTTT
TRBD2	.	TRBV5-1	TRBJ2-3	CASSLWGTSGGTSTDTQYF	TGCGCCAGCAGCTTGTGGGGGACTAGCGGGGGAACTAGCACAGATACGCAGTATTTT
.	.	TRBV12-3/TRBV12-4	TRBJ2-4	CASSLGGRKGLKNIQYF	TGTGCCAGCAGTTTAGGGGGCCGGAAGGGCCTCAAAAACATTCAGTACTTC
.	few	TRBV5-1	TRBJ2-3	CASSLFSSGGRTDTQYF	TGCGCCAGCAGCTTATTTTCCAGCGGAGGCCGCACAGATACGCAGTATTTT
.	.	TRBV5-1	TRBJ2-2	CASSWGTLLDGELFF	TGCGCCAGCAGCTGGGGGACGCTACTCGACGGGGAGCTGTTTTTT
TRBD2	.	TRBV7-9	TRBJ2-3	CASSPGGTTDTQYF	TGTGCCAGCAGCCCGGGGGGTACCACAGATACGCAGTATTTT
TRBD2	many	TRBV12-3/TRBV12-4	TRBJ2-1	CATRLAGVLEQFF	TGTGCCACCCGACTAGCGGGAGTTCTTGAGCAGTTCTTC
.	.	TRBV12-5	TRBJ2-1	CASGFRMSSYNEQFF	TGTGCTAGTGGTTTCCGGATGAGCTCCTACAATGAGCAGTTCTTC
.	few	TRBV10-3	TRBJ1-1	CAISGVGTGYEAFF	TGTGCCATCAGTGGGGTTGGAACAGGATATGAAGCTTTCTTT
.	.	TRBV24-1	TRBJ2-2	CATSDYTRAGELFF	TGTGCCACCAGTGATTACACGCGAGCCGGGGAGCTGTTTTTT
TRBD1	many	TRBV6-5	TRBJ1-1	CASSYSNTPTGWANTEAFF	TGTGCCAGCAGTTACTCGAATACCCCGACAGGGTGGGCGAACACTGAAGCTTTCTTT
.	many	TRBV7-9	TRBJ2-7	CASSSTGDSYEQYF	TGTGCCAGCAGCTCGACAGGAGACTCCTACGAGCAGTACTTC
.	.	TRBV20-1	TRBJ2-2	CSARDIGRGTNTGELFF	TGCAGTGCTAGAGATATAGGGCGTGGGACGAACACCGGGGAGCTGTTTTTT
TRBD2	few	TRBV6-1	TRBJ2-3	CASRTSGTDTQYF	TGTGCCAGCCGGACTAGCGGCACAGATACGCAGTATTTT
TRBD1	few	TRBV2	TRBJ2-7	CASSEVGQLYEQYF	TGTGCCAGCAGTGAAGTGGGACAGCTTTACGAGCAGTACTTC
.	few	TRBV5-6	TRBJ2-1	CASSLWRIPGNEQFF	TGTGCCAGCAGCTTATGGCGGATACCTGGGAATGAGCAGTTCTTC
TRBD2	.	TRBV20-1	TRBJ2-7	CSARGLAGEQYF	TGCAGTGCTAGAGGACTAGCGGGAGAGCAGTACTTC
TRBD1	few	TRBV4-1	TRBJ2-7	CASSQVNRDREREQYF	TGCGCCAGCAGCCAAGTCAACCGGGACAGGGAACGCGAGCAGTACTTC
.	.	TRBV4-1	TRBJ2-7	CASSQERGRKDSLSYEQYF	TGCGCCAGCAGCCAAGAAAGGGGGAGAAAAGACAGTCTTTCCTACGAGCAGTACTTC
.	few	TRBV30	TRBJ2-1	CAWSVLVGTGQFF	TGTGCCTGGAGTGTACTTGTCGGCACGGGGCAGTTCTTC
.	.	TRBV29-1	TRBJ2-4	CSVEPWTGYF	TGCAGCGTTGAACCTTGGACGGGGTACTTC
TRBD2	few	TRBV10-3	TRBJ2-7	CAISEIQRGLSYEQYF	TGTGCCATCAGTGAGATACAGCGGGGACTCTCCTACGAGCAGTACTTC
TRBD2	many	TRBV28	TRBJ2-1	CASRVAGQPLNFF	TGTGCCAGCAGGGTAGCGGGTCAACCACTGAATTTCTTC
TRBD2	few	TRBV5-1	TRBJ2-3	CASSLLAGGGTDTQYF	TGCGCCAGCAGCTTACTAGCGGGAGGTGGCACAGATACGCAGTATTTT
.	few	TRBV15	TRBJ2-7	CATSPGRVGHSYEQYF	TGTGCCACCAGCCCGGGCAGGGTCGGACACTCCTACGAGCAGTACTTC
.	.	TRBV7-2	TRBJ2-7	CASSPRRTATYEQYF	TGTGCCAGCAGCCCCCGGCGGACAGCTACCTACGAGCAGTACTTC
TRBD2	few	TRBV12-3/TRBV12-4	TRBJ2-1	CASSSGGLGEQFF	TGTGCCAGCAGTAGCGGGGGCCTAGGTGAGCAGTTCTTC
.	few	TRBV5-1	TRBJ2-4	CASSVGLQNIQYF	TGCGCCAGCAGCGTCGGGCTACAAAACATTCAGTACTTC
.	.	TRBV2	TRBJ1-6	CANSNQSPLHF	TGTGCCAACAGTAATCAATCACCCCTCCACTTT
.	.	TRBV12-3/TRBV12-4	TRBJ2-5	CASSSGGSETQYF	TGTGCCAGCAGTTCCGGAGGTTCCGAGACCCAGTACTTC
.	many	TRBV5-1	TRBJ2-3	CASRTVGTDTQYF	TGCGCCAGCAGAACGGTAGGCACAGATACGCAGTATTTT
.	few	TRBV6-2/TRBV6-3	TRBJ1-1	CASSYPTPEEAFF	TGTGCCAGCAGTTACCCCACCCCAGAAGAAGCTTTCTTT
.	.	TRBV18	TRBJ1-5	CASSPLGGDQPQHF	TGTGCCAGCTCACCTCTAGGAGGGGATCAGCCCCAGCATTTT
.	.	TRBV5-1	TRBJ2-5	CASSKEGPETQYF	TGCGCCAGCAGTAAGGAGGGCCCTGAGACCCAGTACTTC
TRBD2	few	TRBV24-1	TRBJ2-2	CATSEPPGTSGRTGELFF	TGTGCCACCAGTGAGCCACCTGGGACTAGTGGGCGGACCGGGGAGCTGTTTTTT
TRBD2	many	TRBV12-3/TRBV12-4	TRBJ2-7	CASSPQLAGGYEQYF	TGTGCCAGCAGCCCTCAACTAGCGGGAGGGTACGAGCAGTACTTC
.	.	TRBV12-3/TRBV12-4	TRBJ2-2	CASSLAREIGELFF	TGTGCCAGCAGTTTAGCGCGTGAGATCGGGGAGCTGTTTTTT
TRBD1	few	TRBV12-5	TRBJ2-7	CASGLPGRQGASLYEQYF	TGTGCTAGTGGTTTGCCGGGTCGACAGGGGGCCTCCCTTTACGAGCAGTACTTC
.	.	TRBV6-2/TRBV6-3	TRBJ2-7	CASSYPTPRYEQYF	TGTGCCAGCAGTTACCCTACCCCCCGCTACGAGCAGTACTTC
.	.	TRBV30	TRBJ1-4	CAWNRLTNEKLFF	TGTGCCTGGAACAGGTTAACTAATGAAAAACTGTTTTTT
.	few	TRBV12-3/TRBV12-4	TRBJ2-7	CASSRGGKSYEQYF	TGTGCCAGCTCCCGGGGCGGGAAGTCCTACGAGCAGTACTTC
TRBD2	few	TRBV29-1	TRBJ2-3	CSGREDTDTQYF	TGCAGCGGACGGGAGGACACAGATACGCAGTATTTT
.	many	TRBV19	TRBJ1-1	CASSFWGNTEAFF	TGTGCCAGTAGTTTCTGGGGAAACACTGAAGCTTTCTTT